A selection of T cell receptor beta chains follows, all from one sample in a study of blood T cell repertoires in COVID-19. Clones were sequenced by immunoSEQ multiplex PCR, and TCRdb holds only the in-frame ones, with some missing. The table lists about 150,000 clones, around 78% of them singletons, with roughly 1.8% in the top ten. Sequenced sample: peripheral blood. These receptor sequences come from a man aged 80 or over with acute or convalescent COVID-19. Each CDR3 is given without its conserved first and last residue. Each record gives: V gene, J gene, CDR3 protein.

TRBV6-2/TRBV6-3,TRBJ1-2,ASSSDRLYGYT
TRBV19,TRBJ2-5,ASSITAGVQETQY
TRBV12-3/TRBV12-4,TRBJ2-4,ASSFTGDQY
TRBV29-1,TRBJ2-1,SVGWTIKNEQF
TRBV5-5,TRBJ1-5,ASSLSRGGGQPQH
TRBV6-5,TRBJ1-2,ASSPDRANYGYT
TRBV11-3,TRBJ1-1,ASSLGPLNTEAF
TRBV4-2,TRBJ1-2,ASSQAAGRGLAGYT
TRBV6-5,TRBJ2-3,ASSPRGSRGNTQY
TRBV28,TRBJ2-5,ATLTWAGGKETQY
TRBV6-1,TRBJ1-5,ASSEGTGPNQPQH
TRBV2,TRBJ1-4,ASSEGTALVTEKLF
TRBV7-3,TRBJ1-6,ASSLMPDRVSPLH
TRBV19,TRBJ2-2,ASSTGTSNTGELF
TRBV5-1,TRBJ1-2,ASSEGQGFYGYT
TRBV29-1,TRBJ2-1,SVESGGPWNEQF
TRBV2,TRBJ1-5,ASSEDGGYNQPQH
TRBV28,TRBJ2-4,ASSLYLAKNIQY
TRBV28,TRBJ2-1,ASSPPTDRANEQF
TRBV9,TRBJ2-5,ASSVEGGSGLGETQY
TRBV7-9,TRBJ1-2,ASSLAGSYGYT
TRBV5-1,TRBJ1-4,ASSPDGGLNEKLF
TRBV7-3,TRBJ2-5,ASSLTGTSGLGETQY
TRBV5-4,TRBJ2-6,ASTVKEGAPGANVLT
TRBV7-2,TRBJ1-2,ASSVGTDRPNYGYT
TRBV4-1,TRBJ2-1,ASSQRGSEWDEQF
TRBV24-1,TRBJ1-5,ATSRRIQPQH
TRBV6-1,TRBJ1-5,ASSEGGDSLSNQPQH
TRBV7-9,TRBJ2-5,ASSIGQGGETQY
TRBV5-6,TRBJ1-6,ASSYIPGQGNSPLH
TRBV6-5,TRBJ1-1,ASTRQGGNTEAF
TRBV7-8,TRBJ1-5,ATSRDRANQPQH
TRBV24-1,TRBJ2-3,ATNPGGSTDTQY
TRBV30,TRBJ2-2,AWSVSQTGELF
TRBV14,TRBJ2-3,ASSQTSGAGNTQY
TRBV6-1,TRBJ2-3,ASSGRLAGDTDTQY
TRBV30,TRBJ1-1,AWSQWGGTEAF
TRBV19,TRBJ1-2,ASSSDRTEGYT
TRBV7-6,TRBJ2-6,ASSLAARGLGANVLT
TRBV19,TRBJ1-2,ASSPPRGVGGYT
TRBV7-6,TRBJ1-1,ASSFRGTGGSNTQAF
TRBV28,TRBJ1-2,ASSQPGQGAFGYT
TRBV10-3,TRBJ2-1,AIRAGPSSYNEQF
TRBV5-1,TRBJ1-1,ASSQQGIGNTEAF
TRBV12-3/TRBV12-4,TRBJ1-5,ASRDGGYQPQH
TRBV7-9,TRBJ2-2,ASSAPGTAGELF
TRBV5-6,TRBJ2-4,ASSLAAGGFLAKNIQY
TRBV11-3,TRBJ1-6,ASSLDGESDSPLH
TRBV29-1,TRBJ1-1,SVGAGITEAF
TRBV7-2,TRBJ1-2,ASSFDSYTYT
TRBV19,TRBJ2-1,ASSISVISYNEQF
TRBV18,TRBJ2-6,ASSPRAGSGANVLT